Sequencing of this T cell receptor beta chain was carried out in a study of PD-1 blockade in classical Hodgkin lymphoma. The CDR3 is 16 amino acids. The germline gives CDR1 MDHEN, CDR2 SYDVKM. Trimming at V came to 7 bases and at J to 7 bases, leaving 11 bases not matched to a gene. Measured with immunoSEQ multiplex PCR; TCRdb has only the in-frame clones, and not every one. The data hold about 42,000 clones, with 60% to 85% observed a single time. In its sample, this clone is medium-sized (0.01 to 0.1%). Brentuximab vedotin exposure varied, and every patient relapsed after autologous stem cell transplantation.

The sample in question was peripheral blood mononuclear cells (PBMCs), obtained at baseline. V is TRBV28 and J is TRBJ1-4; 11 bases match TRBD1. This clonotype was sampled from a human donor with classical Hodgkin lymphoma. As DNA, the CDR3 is TGTGCCAGCAACCCCCGGGACAGGGGGGCTACTGAAAAACTGTTTTTT. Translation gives CASNPRDRGATEKLFF.